A selection of T cell receptor beta chains follows, all from one sample in a study of T cells in Graves' hyperthyroidism and ophthalmopathy. In TCRdb, the multiplex PCR reads were re-called with MiXCR into one record per CDR3 protein. The repertoire holds around 450,000 distinct CDR3 sequences, with 15% to 19% as singletons. The material sequenced was blood. The receptors stem from a woman under 30 with Graves' hyperthyroidism. Both conserved end residues are part of each CDR3. The order of the fields is J gene, V gene, CDR3 protein.

TRBJ1-4	TRBV12-3/TRBV12-4	CASSSSETVYEKLFF
TRBJ1-2	TRBV7-2	CASSLKQGLDYGYTF
TRBJ2-2	TRBV6-1	CASSRSGGTNTGELFF
TRBJ1-3	TRBV12-3/TRBV12-4	CASSLGKGRSMYF
TRBJ2-7	TRBV27	CASSRTSGNVYEQYF
TRBJ1-1	TRBV18	CASSPISLNTEAFF
TRBJ1-2	TRBV6-1	CASSEVWEGYGYTF
TRBJ1-1	TRBV18	CASSPPNSQNTEAFF
TRBJ2-2	TRBV18	CASSPRTTAGLGGELFF
TRBJ2-1	TRBV12-3/TRBV12-4	CASSLALRVYNEQFF
TRBJ2-1	TRBV28	CASSLTLGSHEQFF
TRBJ1-1	TRBV12-3/TRBV12-4	CASSPRQGANTEAFF
TRBJ1-2	TRBV18	CASSPSRDRLYGYTF
TRBJ2-5	TRBV7-6	CASSSGTKETQYF
TRBJ2-1	TRBV2	CASRPTGGLSYNEQFF
TRBJ2-7	TRBV29-1	CSGLPPSGLSYEQYF
TRBJ2-6	TRBV5-1	CASSRISGTQLSGANVLTF
TRBJ1-1	TRBV29-1	CSVKIPDRGQRWGEAFF
TRBJ2-1	TRBV20-1	CSARVGDRIYNEQFF
TRBJ2-7	TRBV5-8	CASSLGWDSYEQYF
TRBJ2-3	TRBV24-1	CATSGVSSTDTQYF
TRBJ2-6	TRBV29-1	CSARGANVLTF
TRBJ2-2	TRBV10-1	CASSAGTSMSGELFF